Included here is one TCR beta chain sequence, with context. Its antigen is unknown. This CDR3 contains 14 residues. Each CDR3 protein gets one entry in TCRdb, which reprocessed the 5' RACE reads and gives no DNA. The table lists 150,000 to 180,000 distinct CDR3 sequences. These data originate in a study of T cells expressing NK-cell markers. Study-wide background: The study sequenced eight donors, seven HCMV-seropositive and one seronegative. Study-wide results and limits: A few donors' CD3+CD56-NKG2C+ cells were dominated by the same clonotypes. Specificity for HCMV among expanded NKG2C+ T cell clones was not established.

This receptor was taken from a woman aged 45-59 years in good health. The chain employs TRBV12-3 or TRBV12-4 and TRBJ2-5; with no DNA, the TCRdb D assignment of TRBD1 cannot be verified. Sequenced input: blood T cells: a sorted CD56 or NKG2C T cell subset, CD4+ or CD8+ T cells, or bulk PBMC T cells (not recorded which). The CDR3 is CASSVTGVQETQYF.